Below, 24 T cell receptor beta chains from the same sample are listed, as sequenced in a study of vaccination and CD4 T cells after COVID-19. No cognate antigen is known for these TCRs. Indicated treatment: approximately 10-day PBMC culture with coronavirus spike peptide pools or control peptides (ViraFEST assay). Oncomine TCR Beta short-read sequencing was applied to DNA from cultured CD4+ T cells. Via MiXCR, TCRdb re-called the PCR reads, giving one row per CDR3 protein. The table lists 17,000 or so distinct CDR3 sequences, roughly 30% of them singletons, with around a sixth in the top ten. The specimen was cultured CD4+ T cells from blood. The source is a human donor with COVID-19.

The rearrangement links TRBV14 to TRBJ2-3, with D unresolved. The CDR3 is 13 residues long. Germline CDR1 and CDR2: SGHDN and FVKESK. V was clipped by 0 bases and J by 6 bases, with 7 bases between them. This CDR3 is CASSQDPRDTQYF. CDR3 nucleotide sequence: TGTGCCAGCAGCCAAGACCCACGGGATACGCAGTATTTT. The variable domain in full, with the rest retrieved from reference TRBV14 and TRBJ2-3, is EAGVTQFPSHSVIEKGQTVTLRCDPISGHDNLYWYRRVMGKEIKFLLHFVKESKQDESGMPNNRFLAERTGGTYSTLKVQPAELEDSGVYFCASSQDPRDTQYFGPGTRLTVL.

This clonotype turned up a few times. J is TRBJ2-5 and V is TRBV11-3, with 10 nucleotides matching TRBD2. The CDR3 covers 15 residues. Germline CDR1 reads SGHNT; CDR2 reads YENEEA. J was trimmed by 2 bases and V by 1 base; bases with no gene match: 1. Here the CDR3 DNA reads TGTGCCAGCAGCTTAGGGACTAGCGGACAAGAGACCCAGTACTTC. This translates into CASSLGTSGQETQYF.

The gene calls are TRBV2 and TRBJ2-5; TRBD1 is a possible D gene (5 bases). CDR1 is SNHLY, CDR2 FYNNEI, per germline. CDR3 size: 11 residues. V was shortened by 6 bases and J by 7 bases, with 9 bases between the two germline ends. The CDR3 bases are TGTGCCAGCAGGACAGCCGTGACCCAGTACTTC. This translates into CASRTAVTQYF.

A few counts support this clonotype. The chain employs TRBV30 and TRBJ1-6; possible D gene TRBD1, 5 bases. The CDR3 spans 14 residues. V lost 6 bases and J 7 bases, leaving 16 bases between the germline ends. Germline CDR1 GTSNPN, CDR2 SVGIG (reference sequence). The CDR3 DNA follows: TGTGCCTGCAAGCCAGGGATCTCCAATTCACCCCTCCACTTT. Encoded protein: CACKPGISNSPLHF.

The chain has TRBV21-1 and TRBJ1-5; no DNA check was done on the table's D call, TRBD1. TRBV21-1 is termed a pseudogene. There are 15 residues in the CDR3. CDR3 protein: CASSKGGALVQPQHF. The CDR3 nucleotides read TGTGCCAGCAGCAAAGGAGGGGCACTAGTACAGCCCCAGCATTTT.

This chain joins TRBV30 and TRBJ1-4; D might be TRBD1 (5 bases). Germline-derived CDR1 and CDR2 are GTSNPN and SVGIG (reference sequence). The V end was cut by 0 bases, the J end by 7 bases, with 12 bases between. This CDR3 has 14 residues. The CDR3 is CAWSVQVWAEKLFF. CDR3 DNA sequence: TGTGCCTGGAGTGTACAGGTCTGGGCTGAAAAACTGTTTTTT.

The chain carries TRBV6-1 and TRBJ1-5; D gene uncertain. The V end was cut by 2 bases, the J end by 6 bases, with 14 bases between. The CDR3 sequence is 15 residues long. Germline V gives CDR1 MNHNS, CDR2 SASEGT. This chain's CDR3 is CASSEFGVSTQPQHF. In nucleotides, the CDR3 is TGTGCCAGCAGTGAATTCGGGGTTTCGACTCAGCCCCAGCATTTT.

The chain couples TRBV6-1 to TRBJ2-5; D call uncertain. This CDR3 spans 14 amino acids. CDR1 is MNHNS, CDR2 SASEGT, per germline. Trimming stripped 4 bases from V and 5 bases from J, with 14 bases between. Here the CDR3 reads CASSGYYRRETQYF. As DNA, the CDR3 is TGTGCCAGCAGTGGGTACTACCGCCGGGAGACCCAGTACTTC.

This clonotype turned up a few times. The CDR3 reads CSARDARTSGGGYEQYF. The CDR3 nucleotides are TGCAGTGCTAGAGATGCCCGGACTAGCGGGGGTGGGTACGAGCAGTACTTC. The rearrangement joins TRBV20-1 to TRBJ2-7; 13 nucleotides agree with TRBD2. The CDR3 runs 17 residues. The J segment lost 4 bases and the V segment lost 0 bases, leaving 9 bases of the junction unmatched. Germline values: CDR1 DFQATT, CDR2 SNEGSKA (reference sequence).

J is TRBJ2-2 and V is TRBV5-1; TRBD1 might be the D (7 bases). Per germline, CDR1 SGHRS and CDR2 YFSETQ. Trimming cost V 4 bases and J 0 bases, with 10 bases left between them. The length of the CDR3 is 15 residues. In DNA, the CDR3 is TGCGCCAGCAGCGCGGGACAGACGAACACCGGGGAGCTGTTTTTT. It yields the protein CASSAGQTNTGELFF.

The chain employs TRBV5-4 and TRBJ2-3; 7 bases map to TRBD1. After removal of 4 bases from V and 0 bases from J, the junction contained 5 bases not matched to a gene. The V gene's germline CDR1 is SGHNT and CDR2 YYREEE (reference sequence). The CDR3 covers 15 residues. CDR3 coding DNA: TGTGCCAGCAGCCGGGACAGCGCTAGCACAGATACGCAGTATTTT. This gives the protein CASSRDSASTDTQYF.

J is TRBJ2-1 and V is TRBV20-1; TRBD2 matches at 11 bases. This CDR3 contains 12 residues. Germline CDR1 is DFQATT and CDR2 is SNEGSKA (reference sequence). CDR3 in amino acids: CRISGGAGEQFF. CDR3 sequence (DNA): TGCCGAATTAGCGGGGGGGCGGGTGAGCAGTTCTTC.

By proportion, this clonotype is medium-sized (0.01 to 0.1%). The CDR3 spells CASRGTGDQPQHF. CDR3 coding DNA: TGTGCCAGCAGGGGGACAGGGGATCAGCCCCAGCATTTT. The chain links TRBV6-1 to TRBJ1-5; 10 positions match TRBD1. The CDR3 has 13 amino acids. The junction had 1 base not matched to a gene; V was cut back by 6 bases and J by 5 bases. Germline lookup yields CDR1 MNHNS and CDR2 SASEGT.

About this clonotype: Sequence at one end of the junction differs from germline and may be a read error. The chain is built from TRBV7-2 and TRBJ1-5; D gene uncertain. The V gene's germline CDR1 is SGHTA and CDR2 FQGNSA. This CDR3 comprises 12 residues. CDR3 sequence reads: CATGRGNQPLHF. CDR3 nucleotide sequence: TGTGCCACCGGTCGGGGAAATCAGCCCCTGCATTTT. The variable domain in full, with the rest retrieved from reference TRBV7-2 and TRBJ1-5, is GAGVSQSPSNKVTEKGKDVELRCDPISGHTALYWYRQSLGQGLEFLIYFQGNSAPDKSGLPSDRFSAERTGGSVSTLTIQRTQQEDSAVYLCATGRGNQPLHFGDGTRLSIL.

The chain carries TRBV6-5 and TRBJ1-2; D is unclear. CDR1 is MNHEY and CDR2 is SVGAGI in the germline V gene. This CDR3 is 16 amino acids long. The germline V and J ends were trimmed by 0 bases and 4 bases, with 15 bases remaining between them. This CDR3 is CASSYSISYSRYGYTF. In DNA, the CDR3 is TGTGCCAGCAGTTACTCGATTTCTTACAGTCGCTATGGCTACACCTTC.

The rearrangement joins TRBV2 to TRBJ2-4; D not certain. V lost 6 bases and J lost 3, with 9 bases in between. This CDR3 region has 13 residues. CDR1 is SNHLY, CDR2 FYNNEI, per germline. DNA of the CDR3: TGTGCCAGCAGAAGCCCAGACAAAAACATTCAGTACTTC. This encodes CASRSPDKNIQYF.

This clonotype appeared a few times. The rearrangement uses TRBV5-1 and TRBJ1-4; D is uncertain. Trimming removed 4 bases at V and 7 bases at J, with 11 bases between. The germline gives CDR1 SGHRS, CDR2 YFSETQ. This CDR3 has 13 residues. The DNA of the CDR3 is TGCGCCAGCAGCAGCGGGATCCCTGAAAAACTGTTTTTT. Amino acids: CASSSGIPEKLFF.

The V call is TRBV20-1, the J call TRBJ2-5; 16 bases are shared with TRBD2. This CDR3 is built from 16 residues. Germline values: CDR1 DFQATT, CDR2 SNEGSKA (reference sequence). The V and J ends lost 6 bases and 4 bases, in that order; junction bases with no gene match: 8. The CDR3 DNA reads as TGCAGTGCGGGACTAGCGGGGGGGCCATCTTCAGAGACCCAGTACTTC. This codes for CSAGLAGGPSSETQYF.

This clonotype came up a few times. The V and J genes are TRBV11-3 and TRBJ2-6, with 9 bases that match TRBD2. V shed 5 bases and J 2 bases; nucleotides not matched to a gene: 4. CDR3 length: 16 residues. CDR1 and CDR2 from the germline V gene are SGHNT and YENEEA. Here the CDR3 reads CASSRTSATGANVLTF. For the CDR3, the DNA is TGTGCCAGCAGCCGGACTAGCGCAACTGGGGCCAACGTCCTGACTTTC.

This clonotype has more than one count but fewer than ten. The J gene is TRBJ2-5, the V gene TRBV19, with TRBD2 as a possible D gene (5 bases). V lost 5 bases and J lost 5, with 18 bases in between. CDR3 length equals 15 residues. Germline lookup yields CDR1 LNHDA and CDR2 SQIVND (reference sequence). The CDR3 DNA is TGTGCCAGTAGTCCCCCCGAGCCTACGGGGGAGACCCAGTACTTC. Its translation: CASSPPEPTGETQYF.

This clonotype qualifies as medium-sized. The chain employs TRBV6-1 and TRBJ1-1; D is undetermined. Germline V gene sequence: CDR1 MNHNS, CDR2 SASEGT. CDR3 size: 12 residues. The ends were cut back, 8 bases at V and 0 bases at J, with 7 bases in the middle. The CDR3 protein is CASDSVNTEAFF. CDR3 bases: TGTGCCAGCGACTCAGTGAACACTGAAGCTTTCTTT.

This clonotype came up once. The chain joins TRBV5-4 to TRBJ2-3; no definite D call. The V and J ends lost 6 bases and 1 base respectively, with 15 bases between them. CDR3 length: 15 amino acids. Germline CDR1 is SGHNT and CDR2 is YYREEE (reference sequence). Here the CDR3 DNA reads TGTGCCAGCAACCGACGGGTATCTGGCACAGATACGCAGTATTTT. Residues: CASNRRVSGTDTQYF.

This rearrangement joins TRBV11-1 to TRBJ1-1; no firm D call. Germline lookup yields CDR1 SGHAT and CDR2 FQDESV (reference sequence). The CDR3 covers 14 residues. The ends were cut back, 3 bases at V and 1 base at J, with 9 bases in the middle. In DNA form, the CDR3 reads TGTGCCAGCAGCTTTGGTTGGGGGAACACTGAAGCTTTCTTT. It codes for CASSFGWGNTEAFF.

The rearrangement uses TRBV25-1 and TRBJ1-2; D is possibly TRBD1 (5 bases). The CDR3 spans 21 residues. Germline CDR1 is MGHDK and CDR2 is SYGVNS. The V end lost 3 bases, the J end lost 1 base, and 30 bases lay between the germline ends. The CDR3 nucleotides are TGTGCCAGCAGTGATTCCAGAAAAGTCCGGGATCCAGGGACCAATAACTATGGCTACACCTTC. Residues: CASSDSRKVRDPGTNNYGYTF.